This T cell receptor (beta chain) originates from a study of cytotoxic CD8 clonotypes in ibrutinib-treated CLL. Overall study context: The study included approximately 12 relapsed/refractory and 15 treatment-naive patients; approximately 17 had IGHV unmutated disease. Mean values per sample were 260,000 or so productive templates and tens of thousands of productive rearrangements.

With sequencing, the targeted depth ranged from 1 in 200,000 to 1 in 1 million T cells. Method: immunoSEQ multiplex PCR; TCRdb's copy keeps in-frame clones and lacks some. The sample shows 100,000 to 150,000 clones, approximately 85% of them seen only once. The sequences come from PBMCs, collected after 24 months of ibrutinib treatment. The sequence came from a human donor with chronic lymphocytic leukemia.

CDR3 protein: CASSPGQGVYTEAFF. The CDR3 bases are TGTGCCAGCAGCCCAGGACAGGGAGTGTACACTGAAGCTTTCTTT. The chain uses TRBV7-8 and TRBJ1-1; 8 bases match TRBD1. This CDR3 has 15 residues. V shed 5 bases and J 3 bases; nucleotides not matched to a gene: 8. Germline-derived CDR1 and CDR2 are SGHVS and FQNEAQ.